The present TCR beta chain was sequenced within a study of OX40 agonist ivuxolimab in advanced cancers. Assay used: immunoSEQ multiplex PCR; TCRdb lists only in-frame clones, some missing. The sample shows about 67,000 clones, around 83% of them seen only once. This clone was seen just once. The specimen comprised CD4+ or CD8+ T cells sorted from blood, sampled in a trial of the OX40 agonist ivuxolimab. This clonotype originated in an adult with an advanced solid tumor such as melanoma, head and neck, liver or kidney cancer.

The CDR3 sequence is CASSPRGMNTEAFF. In nucleotides, the CDR3 is TGTGCCAGCAGCCCCAGGGGGATGAACACTGAAGCTTTCTTT. The chain joins TRBV5-4 to TRBJ1-1, with TRBD1 identical over 7 bases. Looked up from germline, CDR1 is SGHNT and CDR2 is YYREEE (reference sequence). This CDR3 region has 14 residues. Trimming at V came to 4 bases and at J to 0 bases, leaving 3 bases not matched to a gene.